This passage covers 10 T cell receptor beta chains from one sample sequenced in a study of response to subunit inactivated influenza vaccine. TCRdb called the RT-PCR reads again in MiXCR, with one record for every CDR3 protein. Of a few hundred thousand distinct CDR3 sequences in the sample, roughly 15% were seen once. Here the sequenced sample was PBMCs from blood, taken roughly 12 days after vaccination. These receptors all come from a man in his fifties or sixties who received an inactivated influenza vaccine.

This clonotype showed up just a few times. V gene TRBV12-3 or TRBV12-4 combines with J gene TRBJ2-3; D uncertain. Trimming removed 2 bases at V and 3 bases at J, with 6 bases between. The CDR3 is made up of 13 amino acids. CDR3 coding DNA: TGTGCCAGCAGTTTAATATTGACAGATACGCAGTATTTT. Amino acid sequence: CASSLILTDTQYF.

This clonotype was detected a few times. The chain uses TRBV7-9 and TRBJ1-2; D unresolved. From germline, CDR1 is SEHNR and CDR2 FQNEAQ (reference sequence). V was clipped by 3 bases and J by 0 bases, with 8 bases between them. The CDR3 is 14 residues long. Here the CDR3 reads CASSFTVTNYGYTF. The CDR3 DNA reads TGTGCCAGCAGCTTCACAGTGACTAACTATGGCTACACCTTC. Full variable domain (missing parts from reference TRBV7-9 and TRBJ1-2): DTGVSQNPRHKITKRGQNVTFRCDPISEHNRLYWYRQTLGQGPEFLTYFQNEAQLEKSRLLSDRFSAERPKGSFSTLEIQRTEQGDSAMYLCASSFTVTNYGYTFGSGTRLTVV.

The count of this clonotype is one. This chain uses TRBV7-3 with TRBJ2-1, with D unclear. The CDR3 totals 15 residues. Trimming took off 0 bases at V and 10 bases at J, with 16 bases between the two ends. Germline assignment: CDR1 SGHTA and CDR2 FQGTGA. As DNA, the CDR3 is TGTGCCAGCAGCTTAACGGGCGGCTCAATGAACGAGCAGTTCTTC. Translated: CASSLTGGSMNEQFF.

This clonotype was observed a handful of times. The CDR3 DNA sequence: TGCAGTGCTAGAGCGGGTAGCGCCTACAATGAGCAGTTCTTC. Its translation is CSARAGSAYNEQFF. The chain uses TRBV20-1 and TRBJ2-1; TRBD2 is a possible D gene (5 bases). This CDR3 spans 14 amino acids. Deletions cut 1 base from V and 2 bases from J, with 9 bases between. Germline CDR1 DFQATT, CDR2 SNEGSKA (reference sequence).

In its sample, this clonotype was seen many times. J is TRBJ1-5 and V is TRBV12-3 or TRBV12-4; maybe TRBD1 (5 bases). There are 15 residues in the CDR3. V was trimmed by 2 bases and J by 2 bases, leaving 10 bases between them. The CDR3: CASSLRGSGNQPQHF. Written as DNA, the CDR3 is TGTGCCAGCAGTTTACGGGGGAGTGGCAATCAGCCCCAGCATTTT.

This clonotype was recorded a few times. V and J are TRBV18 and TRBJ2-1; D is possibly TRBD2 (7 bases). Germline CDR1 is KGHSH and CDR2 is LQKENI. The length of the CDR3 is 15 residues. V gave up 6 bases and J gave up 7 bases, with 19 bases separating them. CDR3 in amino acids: CASSPEWGGLNEQFF. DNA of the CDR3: TGTGCCAGCTCCCCCGAGTGGGGGGGCTTAAATGAGCAGTTCTTC.

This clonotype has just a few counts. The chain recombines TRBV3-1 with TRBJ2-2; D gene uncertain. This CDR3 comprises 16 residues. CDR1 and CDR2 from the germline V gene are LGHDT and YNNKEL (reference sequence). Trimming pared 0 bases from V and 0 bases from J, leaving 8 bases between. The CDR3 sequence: CASSQEMQANTGELFF. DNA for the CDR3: TGTGCCAGCAGCCAAGAAATGCAGGCGAACACCGGGGAGCTGTTTTTT. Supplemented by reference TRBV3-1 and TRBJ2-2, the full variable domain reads DTAVSQTPKYLVTQMGNDKSIKCEQNLGHDTMYWYKQDSKKFLKIMFSYNNKELIINETVPNRFSPKSPDKAHLNLHINSLELGDSAVYFCASSQEMQANTGELFFGEGSRLTVL.

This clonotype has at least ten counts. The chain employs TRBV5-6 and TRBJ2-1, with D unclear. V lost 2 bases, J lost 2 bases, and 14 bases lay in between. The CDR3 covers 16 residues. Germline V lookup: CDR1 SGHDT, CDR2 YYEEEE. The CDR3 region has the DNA TGTGCCAGCAGCTTTTCATTTCTGGCTACCTACAATGAGCAGTTCTTC. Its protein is CASSFSFLATYNEQFF.

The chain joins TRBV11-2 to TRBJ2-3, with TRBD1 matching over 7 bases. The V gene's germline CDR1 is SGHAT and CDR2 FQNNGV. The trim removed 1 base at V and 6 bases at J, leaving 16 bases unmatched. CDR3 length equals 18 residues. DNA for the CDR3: TGTGCCAGCAGCTTAGTAGGGGGACAGCGATCTACTTCTGATACGCAGTATTTT. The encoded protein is CASSLVGGQRSTSDTQYF.

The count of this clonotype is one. CDR3 nucleotide sequence: TGTGCCAGCAGCGTTGAGTTTGCAGATACGCAGTATTTT. It translates to CASSVEFADTQYF. The gene calls are TRBV9 and TRBJ2-3, with no clear D. Trimming stripped 2 bases from V and 4 bases from J, with 8 bases between. The CDR3 length is 13 residues. Germline-derived CDR1 and CDR2 are SGDLS and YYNGEE. Full variable domain (remainder filled in from reference TRBV9 and TRBJ2-3): DSGVTQTPKHLITATGQRVTLRCSPRSGDLSVYWYQQSLDQGLQFLIQYYNGEERAKGNILERFSAQQFPDLHSELNLSSLELGDSALYFCASSVEFADTQYFGPGTRLTVL.